This entry lists 15 T cell receptor beta chains sequenced from one sample in a study of PD-1 blockade in classical Hodgkin lymphoma. Brentuximab vedotin exposure varied among the patients, all of whom had relapsed after autologous stem cell transplantation. Assay: immunoSEQ multiplex PCR; the TCRdb copy retains only in-frame clones and omits some. The table lists approximately 150,000 clones, around 84% of them singletons, with roughly a tenth in the top ten. This specimen was peripheral blood mononuclear cells (PBMCs), taken before the second cycle of nivolumab. The receptors here all came from a human donor with classical Hodgkin lymphoma.

The chain recombines TRBV6-4 with TRBJ1-1, with D tentatively TRBD1 (6 bases). Germline V gives CDR1 MRHNA, CDR2 SNTAGT. The CDR3 runs 13 residues. Trimming removed 3 bases from V and 1 base from J, with 6 bases in between. The CDR3 spells CASSEDRNTEAFF. The CDR3 region has the DNA TGTGCCAGCAGTGAGGACAGGAACACTGAAGCTTTCTTT.

CDR3 DNA: TGTGCCAGCAGTTACTCGGGACAGAACACCGGGGAGCTGTTTTTT. Translation gives CASSYSGQNTGELFF. V is TRBV6-5 and J is TRBJ2-2; weak D call: TRBD1 (6 bases). Germline V gene sequence: CDR1 MNHEY, CDR2 SVGAGI. The CDR3 has 15 amino acids. Trimming took 0 bases from V and 1 from J, leaving 6 bases between them.

This clone has ten or more counts. The chain has TRBV6-6 and TRBJ2-7; the match to TRBD2 covers 7 bases. The V segment lost 0 bases and the J segment 7 bases; nucleotides outside the gene matches: 6. The germline V gene has CDR1 MNHNY and CDR2 SVGAGI (reference sequence). CDR3 length: 14 residues. CDR3 nucleotides: TGTGCCAGCAGTTACTCTGCGGGAGCGGGGGAGCAGTACTTC. This sequence encodes CASSYSAGAGEQYF.

The rearrangement joins TRBV6-1 to TRBJ2-2; maybe TRBD2 (6 bases). This CDR3 region has 15 residues. The V end lost 6 bases, the J end lost 7 bases, and 18 bases lay between the germline ends. Germline values: CDR1 MNHNS, CDR2 SASEGT. This CDR3 is CASRAGTPGGGELFF. In nucleotides, the CDR3 is TGTGCCAGCAGGGCCGGGACTCCTGGCGGCGGGGAGCTGTTTTTT.

As to this clone: Other DNA sequences from this sample encode an identical CDR3 as well. The chain recombines TRBV7-3 with TRBJ2-3; no clear D gene. CDR1 SGHTA and CDR2 FQGTGA come from the germline V gene. The CDR3 is 14 residues long. The ends were cut back, 0 bases at V and 0 bases at J, with 4 bases in the middle. The CDR3: CASSLTPSTDTQYF. CDR3 in DNA: TGTGCCAGCAGCTTAACACCAAGCACAGATACGCAGTATTTT.

This rearrangement joins TRBV29-1 to TRBJ2-6, with D possibly being TRBD2 (5 bases). There are 13 residues in the CDR3. Germline V lookup: CDR1 SQVTM, CDR2 ANQGSEA. V was cut by 4 bases and J by 2 bases, with 6 bases left in between. This CDR3 is CSVAGTGANVLTF. CDR3 coding DNA: TGCAGCGTTGCGGGGACTGGGGCCAACGTCCTGACTTTC.

This clone was recorded once. The CDR3 sequence: CASSLGGSDTQYF. CDR3 nucleotides: TGCGCCAGCAGCTTGGGGGGTAGCGATACGCAGTATTTT. V usage is TRBV5-1 and J usage is TRBJ2-3; D not certain. V was cut by 0 bases and J by 6 bases, with 8 bases left in between. CDR3 length: 13 residues. Germline values: CDR1 SGHRS, CDR2 YFSETQ.

The chain carries TRBV4-3 and TRBJ1-4, with D perhaps matching TRBD1 (6 bases). Trimming left V 3 bases short and J 0 bases short, with 11 bases between. There are 16 residues in the CDR3. Germline-derived CDR1 and CDR2 are LGHNA and YSLEER. CDR3 DNA sequence: TGCGCCAGCAGCCAGACCGGGACAACAACTAATGAAAAACTGTTTTTT. Encoded protein: CASSQTGTTTNEKLFF.

J is TRBJ2-3 and V is TRBV23-1; D perhaps matches TRBD1 (5 bases). TRBV23-1 is sorted into the ORF group, with uncertain function. The CDR3 has 15 amino acids. Trimming stripped 6 bases from V and 2 bases from J, with 15 bases between. The DNA for the CDR3 is TGCGCCAGCAGCCGATCCGACAGTCACACAGATACGCAGTATTTT. It specifies CASSRSDSHTDTQYF.

The V gene is TRBV19, the J gene TRBJ1-3; no firm D call. V was trimmed by 9 bases and J by 4 bases, leaving 4 bases between them. CDR3 length: 10 residues. Germline V gene data show CDR1 as LNHDA and CDR2 as SQIVND (reference sequence). The CDR3 sequence is CASSGNTIYF. CDR3 nucleotides: TGTGCCAGCTCGGGAAACACCATATATTTT.

The CDR3 DNA sequence: TGTGCCAGCAGCGAACCAGCGGGACTAGCGGATACGCAGTATTTT. Residues: CASSEPAGLADTQYF. The chain links TRBV9 to TRBJ2-3, with 10 bases that match TRBD2. Germline assignment: CDR1 SGDLS and CDR2 YYNGEE. With 3 bases clipped from V and 6 bases from J, the junction kept 7 bases outside the gene matches. The CDR3 sequence is 15 residues long. Drawing the rest from reference TRBV9 and TRBJ2-3, the complete variable domain is DSGVTQTPKHLITATGQRVTLRCSPRSGDLSVYWYQQSLDQGLQFLIQYYNGEERAKGNILERFSAQQFPDLHSELNLSSLELGDSALYFCASSEPAGLADTQYFGPGTRLTVL.

CDR3 loop: CASSARNQGFSYNEQFF. The DNA for the CDR3 is TGTGCCAGCAGCGCCAGAAACCAGGGTTTCTCCTACAATGAGCAGTTCTTC. The chain recombines TRBV7-9 with TRBJ2-1; possible D gene TRBD1, 5 bases. The CDR3 runs 17 residues. Germline values: CDR1 SEHNR, CDR2 FQNEAQ (reference sequence). Trimming took off 5 bases at V and 0 bases at J, with 17 bases between the two ends.

Only one count was recorded for this clone. V usage is TRBV9 and J usage is TRBJ2-3, with a possible D match to TRBD1 (5 bases). CDR3 length: 13 residues. The germline gives CDR1 SGDLS, CDR2 YYNGEE. Trimming took 4 bases from V and 4 from J, leaving 10 bases between them. CDR3 DNA: TGTGCCAGCAGCTCCAGGGTGGCAGATACGCAGTATTTT. It encodes CASSSRVADTQYF.

This clone has more than one count but fewer than ten. The CDR3: CASSPGGEYGYTF. DNA for the CDR3: TGTGCCAGCAGTCCTGGGGGTGAATATGGCTACACCTTC. The chain is built from TRBV6-1 and TRBJ1-2; possibly TRBD1 for D (5 bases). CDR1 and CDR2 (germline): MNHNS, SASEGT. Trimming cost V 5 bases and J 5 bases, with 12 bases left between them. The CDR3 loop spans 13 amino acids.

This chain joins TRBV27 and TRBJ1-2; D remains ambiguous. CDR3 length: 13 amino acids. With 2 bases removed from V and 5 bases from J, the gap between germline ends came to 9 bases. The V gene's germline CDR1 is MNHEY and CDR2 SMNVEV (reference sequence). The CDR3 spells CASSLKYSYGYTF. CDR3 nucleotides: TGTGCCAGCAGTTTAAAGTACTCTTATGGCTACACCTTC.